The next 21 T cell receptor beta chains were all read from a single sample in a study of blood T cell repertoires in COVID-19. The data were produced by immunoSEQ multiplex PCR, yet TCRdb's version contains in-frame clones alone and is incomplete. This table has 340,000 or so clones, around 85% appearing once. Sequencing input: PBMCs or T cells enriched from blood (not recorded which). The receptors originated from a woman in her thirties or forties with acute COVID-19.

The chain carries TRBV5-6 and TRBJ2-2, with D possibly being TRBD2 (6 bases). With 3 bases removed from V and 6 bases from J, the gap between germline ends came to 18 bases. Germline CDR1 reads SGHDT; CDR2 reads YYEEEE. The CDR3 is 16 residues long. This chain's CDR3 is CASSSPSVGVAGELFF. The CDR3 nucleotides are TGTGCCAGCAGCTCGCCTAGCGTCGGGGTAGCCGGGGAGCTGTTTTTT.

The V and J genes are TRBV24-1 and TRBJ2-5; TRBD1 might be the D (5 bases). Germline CDR1 is KGHDR and CDR2 is SFDVKD. V gave up 3 bases and J gave up 2 bases, with 12 bases separating them. This CDR3 comprises 15 residues. The CDR3 sequence is CATSDRTPGQETQYF. The CDR3 nucleotides read TGTGCCACCAGTGATAGGACACCAGGGCAAGAGACCCAGTACTTC.

V gene TRBV6-5 combines with J gene TRBJ2-7; 9 bases align to TRBD2. Germline trimming cut 6 bases from V and 3 bases from J; bases unmatched to any gene: 9. Per the germline V gene, CDR1 is MNHEY and CDR2 is SVGAGI. The CDR3 runs to 15 residues. CDR3 in amino acids: CASSRSGGPLYEQYF. CDR3 DNA sequence: TGTGCCAGCAGCCGGAGCGGGGGGCCCCTCTACGAGCAGTACTTC.

This sequence joins TRBV3-1 (or the pseudogene TRBV3-2) and TRBJ1-6, with D maybe TRBD1 (5 bases). V lost 2 bases, J lost 4 bases, and 12 bases lay in between. Per germline, CDR1 LGHDT and CDR2 YNNKEL (reference sequence). This CDR3 has 16 residues. CDR3 nucleotides: TGTGCCAGCAGCCAACAGGGCTCACTTTATAATTCACCCCTCCACTTT. Translating it yields CASSQQGSLYNSPLHF.

The V and J genes are TRBV18 and TRBJ1-3; D might be TRBD1 (5 bases). The germline CDR1 and CDR2 sequences are KGHSH and LQKENI. Deletions cut 7 bases from V and 0 bases from J, with 10 bases between. This CDR3 comprises 14 residues. CDR3 DNA sequence: TGTGCCAGCTTCTCAGGGAACTCTGGAAACACCATATATTTT. It codes for CASFSGNSGNTIYF. Full variable domain (outside the CDR3, taken from reference TRBV18 and TRBJ1-3): NAGVMQNPRHLVRRRGQEARLRCSPMKGHSHVYWYRQLPEEGLKFMVYLQKENIIDESGMPKERFSAEFPKEGPSILRIQQVVRGDSAAYFCASFSGNSGNTIYFGEGSWLTVV.

This chain joins TRBV6-5 and TRBJ1-1; 7 positions match TRBD1. Germline CDR1 is MNHEY and CDR2 is SVGAGI. The junction had 6 bases not matched to a gene; V was cut back by 8 bases and J by 0 bases. This CDR3 is built from 14 residues. The CDR3 nucleotides are TGTGCCAGCTCCCGGGACAGCTTGAACACTGAAGCTTTCTTT. It codes for CASSRDSLNTEAFF.

The V call is TRBV5-1, the J call TRBJ2-7, with TRBD2 matching over 8 bases. CDR3 size: 15 residues. Losses at the gene ends were 5 bases for V and 2 bases for J; bases not matched to a gene: 9. Germline CDR1 and CDR2: SGHRS and YFSETQ. CDR3 loop: CASRVEAGGTYEQYF. The DNA for the CDR3 is TGCGCCAGCAGGGTCGAGGCGGGAGGAACCTACGAGCAGTACTTC.

The chain couples TRBV12-5 to TRBJ2-3, with TRBD1 matching 9 bases. There are 13 residues in the CDR3. The trim removed 7 bases at V and 13 bases at J, leaving 12 bases unmatched. The V gene's germline CDR1 is LGHNT and CDR2 FRNRAP. The CDR3 is CASVLGRGQGEYF. In nucleotides, the CDR3 is TGTGCTAGTGTCTTGGGCCGGGGACAGGGAGAGTATTTT.

The rearrangement uses TRBV7-6 and TRBJ2-7; 8 bases fit TRBD1. Germline V gene data show CDR1 as SGHVS and CDR2 as FNYEAQ. Germline trimming cut 3 bases from V and 2 bases from J; bases unmatched to any gene: 12. This CDR3 has 17 residues. CDR3 sequence: CASSFGAQGATTYEQYF. The DNA for the CDR3 is TGTGCCAGCAGCTTTGGGGCCCAGGGGGCGACTACCTACGAGCAGTACTTC.

The chain combines TRBV18 with TRBJ2-7; 8 bases align to TRBD1. Germline-derived CDR1 and CDR2 are KGHSH and LQKENI. The CDR3 length is 12 residues. V lost 6 bases and J lost 3; bases outside the gene matches: 1. The CDR3 DNA reads as TGTGCCAGCTCCGGGACAGGCTACGAGCAGTACTTC. Translated: CASSGTGYEQYF.

The chain is built from TRBV12-5 and TRBJ2-7; perhaps TRBD1 as D (6 bases). Germline loops: CDR1 LGHNT, CDR2 FRNRAP. V lost 6 bases to trimming and J lost 2 bases, with 14 bases between them. This CDR3 has 14 amino acids. This CDR3 is CASGIGTLAYEQYF. The CDR3 nucleotides read TGTGCTAGTGGCATCGGGACATTAGCCTACGAGCAGTACTTC.

CDR3 coding DNA: TGTGCCAGCAGTTTATTCCCTAGACAGGGGGCACGCCAGCCCCAGCATTTT. Translated: CASSLFPRQGARQPQHF. The chain carries TRBV28 and TRBJ1-5; 10 bases agree with TRBD1. CDR3 length: 17 residues. With V trimmed by 1 base and J by 7 bases, 10 bases remained unmatched. In germline, CDR1 is MDHEN, CDR2 SYDVKM.

V and J are TRBV19 and TRBJ1-1, with 11 bases identical to TRBD1. CDR1 and CDR2 from the germline V gene are LNHDA and SQIVND (reference sequence). CDR3 length: 15 amino acids. J lost 3 bases, V lost 6 bases, and 6 bases had no gene match. CDR3 sequence reads: CASRDGQGADTEAFF. The CDR3 DNA sequence: TGTGCCAGTAGAGACGGACAGGGGGCTGACACTGAAGCTTTCTTT.

This rearrangement joins TRBV4-1 to TRBJ1-1; the D gene is possibly TRBD1 (6 bases). CDR1 is MGHRA, CDR2 YSYEKL, per germline. The V and J ends lost 0 bases and 7 bases respectively, with 33 bases between them. CDR3 length: 21 amino acids. The CDR3 coding sequence is TGCGCCAGCAGCCAAGATTGGGGCTTAATAGGGGGGGGCGACCCGACGAGTGAAGCTTTCTTT. Protein product: CASSQDWGLIGGGDPTSEAFF.

The chain combines TRBV19 with TRBJ1-5; 7 bases are a match to TRBD1. This CDR3 contains 17 residues. J was trimmed by 6 bases and V by 3 bases; bases with no gene match: 14. Germline loops: CDR1 LNHDA, CDR2 SQIVND (reference sequence). This chain's CDR3 is CASSIERTTGTSQPQHF. CDR3 sequence (DNA): TGTGCCAGTAGTATCGAGAGAACGACAGGGACTAGTCAGCCCCAGCATTTT.

The V gene is TRBV7-2, the J gene TRBJ2-7; 7 positions match TRBD1. The trim removed 2 bases at V and 9 bases at J, leaving 13 bases unmatched. This CDR3 comprises 15 residues. Germline CDR1 and CDR2: SGHTA and FQGNSA. The CDR3: CASSLIPGQRTTQYF. The CDR3 DNA follows: TGTGCCAGCAGCTTAATTCCGGGACAGCGTACGACGCAGTACTTC.

The chain joins TRBV11-3 to TRBJ1-1; weak D call: TRBD1 (5 bases). The germline V gene has CDR1 SGHNT and CDR2 YENEEA. Trimming left V 0 bases short and J 4 bases short, with 12 bases between. CDR3 length: 15 residues. CDR3 bases: TGTGCCAGCAGCTTAGATTCGCGGGGGAGCACTGAAGCTTTCTTT. Translated, it gives CASSLDSRGSTEAFF.

V gene TRBV28 combines with J gene TRBJ1-3, with 7 bases that match TRBD1. Germline-derived CDR1 and CDR2 are MDHEN and SYDVKM. Trimming cost V 8 bases and J 4 bases; bases outside gene matches: 11. The CDR3 runs to 15 residues. DNA of the CDR3: TGTGCCAGCCTGACAGGGCCCGGGGAAGGAAACACCATATATTTT. Its protein product is CASLTGPGEGNTIYF.

The J gene is TRBJ2-7, the V gene TRBV14, with D unresolved. V lost 1 base and J lost 2, with 6 bases in between. Germline V lookup: CDR1 SGHDN, CDR2 FVKESK. The CDR3 sequence is 13 residues long. The CDR3, as DNA: TGTGCCAGCAGCCAAGGGGCCCCCTACGAGCAGTACTTC. It yields the protein CASSQGAPYEQYF.

The chain uses TRBV20-1 and TRBJ1-4; no clear D. Germline CDR1 and CDR2: DFQATT and SNEGSKA (reference sequence). The CDR3 spans 11 residues. V gave up 6 bases and J gave up 3 bases, with 5 bases separating them. As DNA, the CDR3 is TGCAGTGCCCCCTCTAATGAAAAACTGTTTTTT. It is translated as CSAPSNEKLFF.

The rearrangement joins TRBV4-1 to TRBJ1-1; 9 positions agree with TRBD1. This CDR3 has 16 amino acids. Unmatched junction bases numbered 7, after V lost 4 bases and J lost 1 base. Looked up from germline, CDR1 is MGHRA and CDR2 is YSYEKL. The CDR3, as DNA: TGCGCCAGCAGCCCTGGACAGGGGAAAGGGAACACTGAAGCTTTCTTT. The encoded protein is CASSPGQGKGNTEAFF.